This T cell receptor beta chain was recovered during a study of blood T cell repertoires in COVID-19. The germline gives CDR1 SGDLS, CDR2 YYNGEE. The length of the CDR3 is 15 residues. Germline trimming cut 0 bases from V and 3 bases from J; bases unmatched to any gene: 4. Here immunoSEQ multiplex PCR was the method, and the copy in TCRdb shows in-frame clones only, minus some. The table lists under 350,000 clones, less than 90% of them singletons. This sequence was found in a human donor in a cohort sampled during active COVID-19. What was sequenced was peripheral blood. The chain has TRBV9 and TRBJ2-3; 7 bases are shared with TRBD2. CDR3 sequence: CASSVDGGRTDTQYF. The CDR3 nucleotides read TGTGCCAGCAGCGTAGATGGCGGGAGAACAGATACGCAGTATTTT.